This is a list of T cell receptor beta chains from one sample in a study of blood T cell repertoires in COVID-19. The assay was immunoSEQ multiplex PCR, and TCRdb's table has in-frame clones only and misses some. The top ten clones hold approximately 8.4% of a sample with approximately 150,000 clones, around 84% of them seen once. Input material: PBMCs or T cells enriched from blood (not recorded which). These receptors came from a woman in her forties or fifties who had recovered from COVID-19. The CDR3 runs from the conserved cysteine through the conserved F or W. A D gene is named only where the DNA matches it firmly. Where a row states a size, it is once, few, many or the class of an expanded clone; other rows omit it.

>NA|TRBV28|TRBJ1-2|NA
CASLTGLAPQNYGYTF
TGTGCCAGCCTCACAGGTTTGGCACCTCAGAACTATGGCTACACCTTC
>once|TRBV10-3|TRBJ2-7|NA
CAIRLKDSPLSYEQYF
TGTGCCATCAGGCTTAAAGACAGCCCGCTCTCCTACGAGCAGTACTTC
>NA|TRBV2|TRBJ1-4|TRBD1
CASSEARTGRGELFF
TGTGCCAGCAGTGAAGCTAGGACAGGGAGGGGGGAACTGTTTTTT
>NA|TRBV3-1/TRBV3-2|TRBJ2-7|TRBD1
CASSQAGQGYYEQYF
TGTGCCAGCAGCCAAGCCGGACAGGGGTACTACGAGCAGTACTTC
>NA|TRBV5-6|TRBJ2-1|TRBD2
CASSLAAGGTYNEQFF
TGTGCCAGCAGCTTGGCCGCGGGAGGCACCTACAATGAGCAGTTCTTC
>NA|TRBV10-3|TRBJ1-6|NA
CAISESMIGQGNSPLHF
TGTGCCATCAGTGAGTCAATGATTGGGCAGGGAAATTCACCCCTCCACTTT
>NA|TRBV5-6|TRBJ1-4|NA
CASTEGGEKLFF
TGTGCCAGCACCGAAGGGGGAGAAAAACTGTTTTTT
>NA|TRBV27|TRBJ2-5|NA
CATRGSGVTQYF
TGTGCCACCCGGGGTTCGGGAGTGACCCAGTACTTC
>once|TRBV3-1/TRBV3-2|TRBJ2-1|NA
CASSFRNEQFF
TGTGCCAGCAGCTTTCGCAATGAGCAGTTCTTC
>NA|TRBV28|TRBJ1-4|NA
CASTPPAGEKLFF
TGTGCCAGCACCCCACCGGCGGGGGAAAAACTGTTTTTT
>NA|TRBV19|TRBJ1-6|NA
CASGGGRPYNSPLHF
TGTGCCAGTGGGGGGGGACGGCCCTATAATTCACCCCTCCACTTT
>once|TRBV2|TRBJ1-4|NA
CASHPQGGPNEKLFF
TGTGCCAGCCACCCGCAGGGAGGGCCTAATGAAAAACTGTTTTTT
>NA|TRBV12-5|TRBJ1-1|TRBD1
CASGLEAGTGGRNTEAFF
TGTGCTAGTGGTTTGGAGGCTGGGACAGGGGGCCGGAACACTGAAGCTTTCTTT
>NA|TRBV29-1|TRBJ1-2|NA
CSVGSQGYGYTF
TGCAGCGTTGGCAGCCAGGGTTACGGCTACACCTTC
>NA|TRBV6-5|TRBJ1-2|NA
CASSPGTSNYGYTF
TGTGCCAGCAGCCCCGGGACATCGAACTATGGCTACACCTTC
>NA|TRBV7-2|TRBJ1-6|NA
CASSLSSVTTLHF
TGTGCCAGCAGCTTATCTAGTGTCACGACCCTCCACTTT
>NA|TRBV11-2|TRBJ2-7|NA
CASSLFDEGDEQYF
TGTGCCAGCAGCTTATTTGACGAGGGGGACGAGCAGTACTTC
>NA|TRBV7-2|TRBJ1-2|NA
CASSLDSGTVYGYTF
TGTGCCAGCAGCTTAGATAGCGGGACTGTCTATGGCTACACCTTC
>many|TRBV2|TRBJ1-2|NA
CASIAGGSGYTF
TGTGCCAGCATCGCGGGCGGGTCTGGCTACACCTTC
>NA|TRBV6-1|TRBJ1-2|TRBD1
CASSEASGQDKGGYTF
TGTGCCAGCAGTGAAGCCTCTGGACAGGACAAGGGGGGCTACACCTTC
>NA|TRBV7-2|TRBJ2-1|TRBD2
CASRPSGTGGNEQFF
TGTGCCAGCAGGCCAAGCGGGACCGGGGGTAATGAGCAGTTCTTC